This T cell receptor beta chain originates from a study of cytomegalovirus exposure and HLA in healthy donors (dated by TCRdb to the late 2010s). Study-wide context: The roughly 650 repertoires of the first cohort and the 120 or so validation repertoires were produced on the same platform, according to a later analysis. The aim of the study was to test whether cataloging public T cell receptors could identify signatures of past pathogen exposure. Besides the first cohort of more than 650 subjects, a separate validation cohort made up of around 120 different subjects was used. To predict cytomegalovirus infection status, the study brought together high-throughput TCR immunosequencing, statistical association of individual TCRs with disease status, and machine learning.

The germline V and J ends show losses of 1 base and 4 bases respectively, and no gene match explains 9 bases of the junction. The CDR3 starts with the cysteine, ends with the phenylalanine, and has 17 residues. This entry keeps only the CDR3 DNA: 51 bases, framed from base 1. The germline V gene yields LGHNA for CDR1 and YNFKEQ for CDR2. In the case of this clone: The antigen it recognizes is unknown. Base qualities are missing; no much larger clone stands one base away.

General study outcomes and caveats: In vitro tests confirmed that a few of the cytomegalovirus-associated TCR beta chains recognize cytomegalovirus antigens. In a later analysis, TCRs clustered in the first cohort were found to also tend to co-occur in the approximately 120 validation repertoires, with approximately 94% of cluster scores above 0. In both the original and validation cohorts, the classifier was reported to diagnose cytomegalovirus status with high specificity and sensitivity. Most TCR sequences were observed very rarely across donors, whereas some public TCRs were present in many individuals. A total of about 150 TCR beta chains were listed by the study as associated with cytomegalovirus. According to the authors, the approach could potentially be generalized to other disease states and immunological phenotypes. The validation cohort had no HLA typing available for a later analysis, so co-occurrence within that cohort was assessed over all 120 or so repertoires.

To prepare the library, the immunoSEQ multiplex PCR assay was applied. As for the original processing: A statistical classification framework was built to diagnose cytomegalovirus status from the catalog of TCR beta chain sequences. The immuneACCESS repertoire file appears here via TCRdb, limited to in-frame rearrangements. These files lack a portion of the clones; in checked studies, under half of the deficit traces to unresolved V genes, and the cause of the others is not known. That table gives V, J and clone size, and the DNA gave D and trimming. This sample lists approximately 170,000 clones; 85% were detected once. Approximately 16% of the sample lies in the top ten. Separate from the roughly 650-subject first cohort, the validation cohort of more than 90 subjects was the group to which the donors belonged.

Specimen: PBMCs. The source is a man younger than 30 in good health and CMV-seropositive. Here the chain combines TRBV4-2 and TRBJ2-7, with 11 bases in between that match TRBD2. The CDR3 has the sequence CASSQALRGTSGYEQYF. The nucleotide sequence is given as TGTGCCAGCAGCCAAGCATTACGAGGGACTAGCGGTTACGAGCAGTACTTC.